The sequence of this T cell receptor (beta chain) was determined in a study of shared clonotypes between healthy human individuals. Measured with immunoSEQ multiplex PCR; TCRdb has only the in-frame clones, and not every one. The sample records 400,000 to 500,000 clones, about three quarters being singletons. With 3 bases removed from V and 5 bases from J, the gap between germline ends came to 10 bases. CDR1 and CDR2 from the germline V gene are MNHEY and SMNVEV (reference sequence). This CDR3 comprises 14 residues. This receptor was identified in a woman in her thirties or forties in good health. Some clones in this sample may be carry-over from other donors' samples. The V gene is TRBV27, the J gene TRBJ2-2; D perhaps matches TRBD2 (5 bases). Sequenced sample: PBMCs. The CDR3 is CASSFFSGTGELFF. The CDR3 DNA is TGTGCCAGCAGTTTCTTTTCGGGGACCGGGGAGCTGTTTTTT.